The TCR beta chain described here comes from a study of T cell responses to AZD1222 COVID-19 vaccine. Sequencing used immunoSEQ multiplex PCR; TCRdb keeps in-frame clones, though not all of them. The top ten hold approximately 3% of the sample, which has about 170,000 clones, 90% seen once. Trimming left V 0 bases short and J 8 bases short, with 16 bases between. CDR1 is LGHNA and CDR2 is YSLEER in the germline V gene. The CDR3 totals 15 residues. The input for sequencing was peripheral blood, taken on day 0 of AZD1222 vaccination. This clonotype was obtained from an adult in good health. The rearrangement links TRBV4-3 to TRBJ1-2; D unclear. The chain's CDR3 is CASSQDLVPTGGYTF. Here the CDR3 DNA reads TGCGCCAGCAGCCAAGATCTGGTGCCCACGGGGGGCTACACCTTC.